A selection of T cell receptor beta chains follows, all from one sample in a study of T cells in Graves' hyperthyroidism and ophthalmopathy. TCRdb passed the multiplex PCR reads through MiXCR, listing each CDR3 protein once. The sample carries under 350,000 distinct CDR3 sequences, approximately 22% recorded once. Sequencing used blood. The receptors come from a woman between 45 and 60 years old with Graves' hyperthyroidism. Each CDR3 is given without its conserved first and last residue. Some rows have no size entry. The others give once, few or many, or a class for an expanded clone.

j_call v_call clone_size cdr3_aa
TRBJ2-5 TRBV6-5 many ASSYSVNFETQY
TRBJ1-5 TRBV12-3/TRBV12-4 - ASSPGIGPQH
TRBJ2-3 TRBV18 few ASSPQPGGTDTQY
TRBJ2-1 TRBV28 - ASTGLAEIGNEQF
TRBJ1-5 TRBV2 - ASKGSHSNQPQH
TRBJ1-5 TRBV6-2/TRBV6-3 once ASSDQDTHSNQPQH
TRBJ2-2 TRBV12-3/TRBV12-4 many ASSFRAWMGTGELF
TRBJ2-7 TRBV24-1 many ATSDRGGTYEQY
TRBJ2-7 TRBV7-9 many ASTKAGGSTYEQY
TRBJ1-3 TRBV6-1 many ASSNRRSSSGNTIY
TRBJ1-5 TRBV5-6 - ASSLGRTQPQH
TRBJ2-1 TRBV20-1 many SASPTSGNHNEQF
TRBJ1-5 TRBV6-2/TRBV6-3 many ASSYSIPNQPQH
TRBJ1-5 TRBV6-1 - ASRNGQSNQPQH
TRBJ1-2 TRBV7-3 many ASSPTAGPNGYT
TRBJ1-5 TRBV30 many AWRQGNQPQH
TRBJ2-7 TRBV27 few ASSFDGSSYEQY
TRBJ2-2 TRBV4-1 few ASSQGWGGELF
TRBJ2-1 TRBV5-1 many ASSSGGFNEQF
TRBJ2-5 TRBV10-3 many AISAGTSTETQY
TRBJ1-1 TRBV6-2/TRBV6-3 - ASSDGGGRNTEAF
TRBJ1-2 TRBV30 few AWSRGQGAGGYT
TRBJ2-2 TRBV12-3/TRBV12-4 many ASSFFSGELF
TRBJ2-2 TRBV13 - ASSRGELNTGELF